This T cell receptor beta chain was captured in a study of cytomegalovirus exposure and HLA in healthy donors. There are 16 residues in the CDR3. Germline loops: CDR1 SGHAT, CDR2 FQNNGV. V dropped 5 bases and J dropped 9 bases, with 23 bases sitting between them. Amplification used 60 Vbeta primers and 13 Jbeta primers. Method: immunoSEQ multiplex PCR; TCRdb's copy keeps in-frame clones and lacks some. The table lists around 100,000 clones, about three fifths of them singletons. The J gene is TRBJ2-1, the V gene TRBV11-2; tentatively, D is TRBD1 (6 bases). This receptor was obtained from a human donor in good health. The sample taken for sequencing was PBMCs. CDR3 sequence reads: CASSISQGLVRGEQFF. In DNA, the CDR3 is TGTGCCAGCAGCATCTCACAGGGATTGGTCCGTGGTGAGCAGTTCTTC. Combining the CDR3 with reference TRBV11-2 and TRBJ2-1 gives the whole variable domain EAGVAQSPRYKIIEKRQSVAFWCNPISGHATLYWYQQILGQGPKLLIQFQNNGVVDDSQLPKDRFSAERLKGVDSTLKIQPAKLEDSAVYLCASSISQGLVRGEQFFGPGTRLTVL.